This record covers a single T cell receptor (beta chain). These data belong to a study of blood T cells in healthy people across ages. A second PCR of 7 to 11 cycles used a sample-barcoded 5' primer and a J-beta primer mix. TCRdb analysed the 5' RACE reads with MiXCR anew, one entry per CDR3 protein. The sample has fewer than 2 million distinct CDR3 sequences; more than 35% are singletons. With 5 bases clipped from V and 0 bases from J, the junction kept 5 bases outside the gene matches. The CDR3 runs to 14 residues. Germline CDR1 and CDR2: DFQATT and SNEGSKA (reference sequence). The sequence derives from a human donor in good health. Sequencing input: blood. The chain employs TRBV20-1 and TRBJ1-1, with 8 bases aligning to TRBD1. The CDR3 loop reads CSARQGPMNTEAFF. The CDR3 DNA sequence: TGCAGTGCTCGACAGGGGCCCATGAACACTGAAGCTTTCTTT.